These 23 T cell receptor beta chains came from one sample sequenced in a study of shared clonotypes between healthy human individuals. Measured with immunoSEQ multiplex PCR; TCRdb has only the in-frame clones, and not every one. Of roughly 380,000 clones listed, roughly 96% were seen once; the top ten hold around 0.29%. The sequencing sample was made of memory CD8+ T cells sorted from blood. Described subset: CD45RO+ cells pooled with CCR7-negative TemRA cells. Receptor source: a man aged 30 to 45 in good health.

The gene calls are TRBV30 and TRBJ2-1; D is unresolved. The germline CDR1 and CDR2 sequences are GTSNPN and SVGIG (reference sequence). The CDR3 consists of 14 residues. V was shortened by 0 bases and J by 6 bases, with 12 bases between the two germline ends. CDR3 bases: TGTGCCTGGAGTGTACTAAGAGTACCCAATGAGCAGTTCTTC. Translating it yields CAWSVLRVPNEQFF.

This rearrangement joins TRBV2 to TRBJ2-2, with 12 bases matching TRBD2. Unmatched junction bases numbered 4, after V lost 4 bases and J lost 4 bases. Germline CDR1 and CDR2: SNHLY and FYNNEI. The CDR3 has 16 amino acids. CDR3 loop: CASSVASGRATGELFF. DNA for the CDR3: TGTGCCAGCAGTGTGGCTAGCGGGAGGGCCACCGGGGAGCTGTTTTTT.

The CDR3 DNA reads TGTGCCAGCAGCAATGGGGGTCGGGAGCTGTTTTTT. It encodes CASSNGGRELFF. This sequence joins TRBV21-1 and TRBJ2-2. TRBV21-1 is deemed a pseudogene. This CDR3 has 12 residues.

The chain combines TRBV11-2 with TRBJ2-3; the D gene could be TRBD1 or TRBD2 (5 bases each). The CDR3 loop spans 13 amino acids. V gave up 0 bases and J gave up 4 bases, with 5 bases separating them. Germline loops: CDR1 SGHAT, CDR2 FQNNGV. CDR3 sequence: CASSLEGADTQYF. The CDR3 DNA follows: TGTGCCAGCAGCTTAGAGGGGGCAGATACGCAGTATTTT.

The J gene is TRBJ1-2, the V gene TRBV6-5; 7 positions agree with TRBD1. The CDR3 has 14 residues. In germline, CDR1 is MNHEY, CDR2 SVGAGI. The V segment lost 3 bases and the J segment 5 bases; nucleotides outside the gene matches: 6. CDR3 DNA: TGTGCCAGCAGTTATGACAGGGTCTCTTATGGCTACACCTTC. Encoded protein: CASSYDRVSYGYTF.

The rearrangement joins TRBV30 to TRBJ1-1; TRBD1 might be the D (5 bases). The CDR3 loop spans 13 amino acids. The V gene lost 2 bases and the J gene lost 2 bases, with 9 bases spanning the gap. Germline V gives CDR1 GTSNPN, CDR2 SVGIG (reference sequence). This chain's CDR3 is CAWSPDSNTEAFF. The CDR3 nucleotides are TGTGCCTGGAGTCCTGACAGTAACACTGAAGCTTTCTTT.

This chain links TRBV28 with TRBJ2-7; 12 bases match TRBD1. Germline V lookup: CDR1 MDHEN, CDR2 SYDVKM. This CDR3 has 15 amino acids. Germline trimming cut 2 bases from V and 7 bases from J; bases unmatched to any gene: 6. The CDR3 nucleotides are TGTGCCAGCAGTTTAGCCGGGACAGGGGGCAAGGAGCAGTACTTC. Residues: CASSLAGTGGKEQYF. The variable domain in full, with the rest retrieved from reference TRBV28 and TRBJ2-7, is DVKVTQSSRYLVKRTGEKVFLECVQDMDHENMFWYRQDPGLGLRLIYFSYDVKMKEKGDIPEGYSVSREKKERFSLILESASTNQTSMYLCASSLAGTGGKEQYFGPGTRLTVT.

This chain joins TRBV15 and TRBJ2-2; D unresolved. The CDR3 loop spans 16 amino acids. V gave up 2 bases and J gave up 4 bases, with 14 bases separating them. The germline V gene has CDR1 LNHNV and CDR2 YYDKDF (reference sequence). CDR3 region: CATSRRSASSTGELFF. The CDR3 DNA sequence: TGTGCCACCAGCAGACGTTCGGCTAGTTCCACCGGGGAGCTGTTTTTT.

J is TRBJ2-2 and V is TRBV7-6; TRBD1 aligns across 8 bases. The V and J ends lost 5 bases and 3 bases, in that order; junction bases with no gene match: 11. The V gene's germline CDR1 is SGHVS and CDR2 FNYEAQ. The CDR3 runs to 17 residues. The CDR3 region is CASSPGTGADDTGELFF. In nucleotides, the CDR3 is TGTGCCAGCAGCCCGGGGACAGGCGCGGATGACACCGGGGAGCTGTTTTTT.

V usage is TRBV4-1 and J usage is TRBJ1-3; 9 positions match TRBD1. The junction had 12 bases not matched to a gene; V was cut back by 4 bases and J by 8 bases. Germline lookup yields CDR1 MGHRA and CDR2 YSYEKL. The CDR3 spans 16 residues. CDR3 DNA: TGCGCCAGCAGCCGCCACACAGGGGGCGAGTGGGACACCATATATTTT. Its protein is CASSRHTGGEWDTIYF.

The chain carries TRBV19 and TRBJ1-4; D unresolved. The V end lost 2 bases, the J end lost 0 bases, and 4 bases lay between the germline ends. CDR3 length: 14 residues. From germline, CDR1 is LNHDA and CDR2 SQIVND (reference sequence). The CDR3: CASSITTTNEKLFF. In DNA form, the CDR3 reads TGTGCCAGTAGTATAACGACAACTAATGAAAAACTGTTTTTT.

CDR3 region: CASGLTRETQYF. The DNA of the CDR3 is TGTGCTAGTGGTTTGACCAGGGAGACCCAGTACTTC. The genes are TRBV12-5 and TRBJ2-5; unclear D gene. This CDR3 has 12 amino acids. Germline V gene lookup returns CDR1 LGHNT and CDR2 FRNRAP. The V end was cut by 2 bases, the J end by 5 bases, with 6 bases between.

V and J are TRBV5-1 and TRBJ2-5, with D perhaps matching TRBD1 (6 bases). The CDR3 is 13 residues long. Germline V lookup: CDR1 SGHRS, CDR2 YFSETQ. V was cut by 2 bases and J by 3 bases, with 8 bases left in between. The chain's CDR3 is CASSFWTEETQYF. The CDR3 DNA reads as TGCGCCAGCAGCTTTTGGACAGAAGAGACCCAGTACTTC.

The chain has TRBV14 and TRBJ2-7; 8 positions match TRBD1. Looked up from germline, CDR1 is SGHDN and CDR2 is FVKESK. CDR3 length: 18 residues. V lost 4 bases to trimming and J lost 0 bases; unmatched junction nucleotides: 14. The CDR3 region is CASSLLEYDRGASYEQYF. The CDR3 DNA follows: TGTGCCAGCAGCCTCCTAGAATACGACAGGGGCGCCTCCTACGAGCAGTACTTC.

V usage is TRBV5-1 and J usage is TRBJ1-1, with D possibly matching TRBD1 (6 bases). CDR3 length: 16 residues. V lost 0 bases and J lost 5, with 17 bases in between. CDR1 is SGHRS, CDR2 YFSETQ, per germline. In nucleotides, the CDR3 is TGCGCCAGCAGCTTGGGACAGGTGTTTCCGAGGACTGAAGCTTTCTTT. This codes for CASSLGQVFPRTEAFF.

The chain couples TRBV7-6 to TRBJ2-1, with D perhaps matching TRBD2 (6 bases). Germline loops: CDR1 SGHVS, CDR2 FNYEAQ. The CDR3 runs to 15 residues. Trimming removed 5 bases at V and 10 bases at J, with 21 bases between. The CDR3 spells CASSPAGYRGKEQFF. The DNA of the CDR3 is TGTGCCAGCAGCCCAGCGGGTTACCGGGGAAAGGAGCAGTTCTTC.

This sequence joins TRBV6-1 and TRBJ1-5, with 10 bases aligning to TRBD1. V shed 6 bases and J 5 bases; nucleotides not matched to a gene: 4. The CDR3 spans 14 residues. From germline, CDR1 is MNHNS and CDR2 SASEGT. The chain's CDR3 is CASRATGGHQPQHF. In DNA, the CDR3 is TGTGCCAGCAGGGCGACAGGGGGCCATCAGCCCCAGCATTTT.

The chain is built from TRBV19 and TRBJ2-1; D perhaps matches TRBD2 (7 bases). Trimming took 3 bases from V and 8 from J, leaving 29 bases between them. Germline CDR1 reads LNHDA; CDR2 reads SQIVND (reference sequence). This CDR3 comprises 19 residues. CDR3 residues: CASSIRPWGGGTWSDEQFF. The CDR3 DNA reads TGTGCCAGTAGTATTCGTCCATGGGGGGGCGGGACGTGGAGCGATGAGCAGTTCTTC.

This rearrangement joins TRBV14 to TRBJ1-2; 8 nucleotides match TRBD1. J lost 4 bases, V lost 3 bases, and 10 bases had no gene match. This CDR3 is built from 16 residues. Germline V gene lookup returns CDR1 SGHDN and CDR2 FVKESK. The CDR3 coding sequence is TGTGCCAGCAGCCAGAGCACAGGGGGAGGTAGCTATGGCTACACCTTC. Amino acid sequence: CASSQSTGGGSYGYTF. Filled out from reference TRBV14 and TRBJ1-2, the complete variable domain reads EAGVTQFPSHSVIEKGQTVTLRCDPISGHDNLYWYRRVMGKEIKFLLHFVKESKQDESGMPNNRFLAERTGGTYSTLKVQPAELEDSGVYFCASSQSTGGGSYGYTFGSGTRLTVV.

The V call is TRBV6-5, the J call TRBJ2-7; 7 bases match TRBD2. This CDR3 is built from 15 residues. Trimming took 6 bases from V and 3 from J; bases not matched to a gene: 11. Germline V CDR1 and CDR2: MNHEY, SVGAGI. DNA of the CDR3: TGTGCCAGCAGAGAACAAGCGGGACGGATCTACGAGCAGTACTTC. This encodes CASREQAGRIYEQYF.

This clone was detected once. The chain employs TRBV25-1 and TRBJ1-2; 8 bases map to TRBD1. Trimming took 7 bases from V and 5 from J; bases not matched to a gene: 9. CDR3 length: 14 residues. CDR1 is MGHDK, CDR2 SYGVNS, per germline. In DNA form, the CDR3 reads TGTGCCAGCAACAAGGCAGGGGGCTATTATGGCTACACCTTC. Residues: CASNKAGGYYGYTF.

This chain joins TRBV6-5 and TRBJ1-2, with a possible D match to TRBD1 (5 bases). The germline V gene encodes CDR1 MNHEY and CDR2 SVGAGI. The CDR3 length is 13 residues. The germline V and J ends were trimmed by 2 bases and 2 bases, with 6 bases remaining between them. CDR3 region: CASSYKGNYGYTF. Written as DNA, the CDR3 is TGTGCCAGCAGTTACAAGGGGAACTATGGCTACACCTTC.

The genes are TRBV28 and TRBJ2-3; the match to TRBD2 covers 14 bases. The trim removed 10 bases at V and 7 bases at J, leaving 7 bases unmatched. This CDR3 is built from 14 residues. Per the germline V gene, CDR1 is MDHEN and CDR2 is SYDVKM. CDR3 amino acids: CAISRLAGGYTQYF. CDR3 nucleotides: TGTGCCATCTCTAGACTAGCGGGAGGGTATACGCAGTATTTT. The full variable domain, in which reference TRBV28 and TRBJ2-3 provide the parts outside the CDR3, is DVKVTQSSRYLVKRTGEKVFLECVQDMDHENMFWYRQDPGLGLRLIYFSYDVKMKEKGDIPEGYSVSREKKERFSLILESASTNQTSMYLCAISRLAGGYTQYFGPGTRLTVL.